The 10 T cell receptor beta chains in this list originate from one sample, sequenced in a study of neurological immune-mediated disorders. TCRdb reprocessed the 5' RACE reads via MiXCR and lists one record per CDR3 protein. The sample holds about 48,000 distinct CDR3 sequences, roughly 26% seen once. Sequencing input: PBMCs. These receptors all come from a woman aged 70-85 years in good health.

In this sample, this clonotype turned up many times. Since a much larger clone is just one base distant, this may be a read error. The rearrangement links TRBV5-1 to TRBJ2-7; 11 positions match TRBD2. Trimming cost V 4 bases and J 3 bases; bases outside gene matches: 12. The CDR3 totals 17 residues. Germline CDR1 is SGHRS and CDR2 is YFSETQ. The CDR3 DNA reads TGCGCCAGCAGCGATGGGCCTAGCGGGGGGACCGGCTACGAGCAGTACTTC. Its protein is CASSDGPSGGTGYEQYF.

This chain connects TRBV7-9 to TRBJ2-3; 7 bases match TRBD1. The V segment lost 10 bases and the J segment 2 bases; nucleotides outside the gene matches: 9. There are 14 residues in the CDR3. Germline CDR1 and CDR2: SEHNR and FQNEAQ (reference sequence). The CDR3 loop reads CAISVGTATDTQYF. The CDR3 nucleotides read TGTGCCATCAGTGTCGGGACAGCCACAGATACGCAGTATTTT.

This clonotype occurred many times. The J gene is TRBJ2-5, the V gene TRBV5-6, with D possibly being TRBD2 (6 bases). Trimming shortened V by 0 bases and J by 7 bases, and 7 bases separated the two germline ends. The CDR3 extends over 12 amino acids. In germline, CDR1 is SGHDT, CDR2 YYEEEE. The CDR3 spells CASSLGEATQYF. The CDR3 DNA sequence: TGTGCCAGCAGCTTGGGGGAGGCGACCCAGTACTTC.

This clonotype turned up a few times. The chain combines TRBV4-3 with TRBJ1-4; D not certain. Trimming removed 3 bases at V and 0 bases at J, with 8 bases between. CDR1 LGHNA and CDR2 YSLEER come from the germline V gene. This CDR3 has 15 residues. CDR3: CASSQSHATNEKLFF. As DNA, the CDR3 is TGCGCCAGCAGCCAGTCACATGCAACTAATGAAAAACTGTTTTTT.

Remarks on this clonotype: This may arise from a read error, as a much more abundant clone is one base away. This chain links TRBV29-1 with TRBJ2-2; TRBD1 agrees at 11 bases. This CDR3 is 15 amino acids long. CDR1 is SQVTM and CDR2 is ANQGSEA in the germline V gene. V lost 4 bases, J lost 3 bases, and 4 bases stayed unmatched. The CDR3 DNA sequence: TGCAGCGTTGGGACAGGGGGCTTAGACACCGGGGAGCTGTTTTTT. Translation gives CSVGTGGLDTGELFF.

V is TRBV6-6 and J is TRBJ1-2, with 9 bases fitting TRBD1. Trimming at V came to 5 bases and at J to 8 bases, leaving 6 bases not matched to a gene. Per germline, CDR1 MNHNY and CDR2 SVGAGI (reference sequence). The length of the CDR3 is 13 residues. CDR3 loop: CASSVDRGVGYTF. The CDR3 DNA reads as TGTGCCAGCAGTGTTGACAGGGGGGTAGGCTACACCTTC.

This clonotype has at least ten counts. The rearrangement links TRBV9 to TRBJ1-3, with no clear D. Trimming took off 1 base at V and 0 bases at J, with 14 bases between the two ends. The CDR3 has 17 residues. CDR1 and CDR2 from the germline V gene are SGDLS and YYNGEE. The CDR3 region is CASSVFSTGSSGNTIYF. The CDR3 DNA reads TGTGCCAGCAGCGTATTCTCGACGGGAAGCTCTGGAAACACCATATATTTT.

This clonotype has at least ten counts. The genes are TRBV7-2 and TRBJ1-4, with D possibly matching TRBD1 (5 bases). The CDR3 consists of 16 residues. Deletions cut 6 bases from V and 7 bases from J, with 21 bases between. Germline V gives CDR1 SGHTA, CDR2 FQGNSA. The CDR3 spells CASSSTLDRGGEKLFF. The DNA for the CDR3 is TGTGCCAGCAGTTCCACACTCGACCGGGGGGGTGAAAAACTGTTTTTT. Full variable domain (rest looked up from reference TRBV7-2 and TRBJ1-4): GAGVSQSPSNKVTEKGKDVELRCDPISGHTALYWYRQSLGQGLEFLIYFQGNSAPDKSGLPSDRFSAERTGGSVSTLTIQRTQQEDSAVYLCASSSTLDRGGEKLFFGSGTQLSVL.

The V call is TRBV5-1, the J call TRBJ2-7, with TRBD2 matching over 13 bases. Germline CDR1 reads SGHRS; CDR2 reads YFSETQ. CDR3 length equals 15 residues. Trimming cost V 0 bases and J 3 bases; bases outside gene matches: 0. The CDR3 DNA reads as TGCGCCAGCAGCTTGGGACTAGCGGGGGGCTACGAGCAGTACTTC. Translation: CASSLGLAGGYEQYF.

This clonotype was picked up many times. The chain combines TRBV5-1 with TRBJ2-2; D not resolved. The CDR3 runs to 17 residues. Trimming stripped 0 bases from V and 4 bases from J, with 16 bases between. CDR1 is SGHRS and CDR2 is YFSETQ in the germline V gene. CDR3 sequence reads: CASSLAWTGSVTGELFF. The CDR3 DNA reads as TGCGCCAGCAGCTTGGCCTGGACGGGTTCTGTCACCGGGGAGCTGTTTTTT.